This T cell receptor beta chain stems from a study of metastatic and nonmetastatic thyroid tumors. At the level of the study: Malignant and benign thyroid patients had repertoires compared in peripheral blood and tumor or nodule tissue. Findings and limits, study-wide: Significantly higher TCR beta diversity was reportedly seen in malignant thyroid tumors than benign nodules, in blood and tumor.

Comment on this clone: Antigen unknown.

Nobody among the patients had been given any treatment before thyroid surgery. Between the trimmed V and J ends, which lost 6 bases and 4 bases, there was a span of 18 bases. From germline, CDR1 is MNHNS and CDR2 SASEGT. CDR3 length: 15 residues. In the study's own analysis: Clinicopathological groups of papillary thyroid cancer showed CDR3 differences that were used to build a distant-metastasis classifier. With MiXCR, TCRdb reprocessed the PCR reads. The V and J calls reflect TCRdb's pipeline rather than the authors' work. The sample holds 20,000 to 30,000 clones, approximately 20% seen once. The TCR originated in a female donor with papillary thyroid cancer or a benign thyroid nodule (not recorded which). Some clones in this sample may be carry-over from other donors' samples. Input material: blood. This chain connects TRBV6-1 to TRBJ1-2; tentatively, D is TRBD1 (6 bases). In DNA form, the CDR3 reads TGTGCCAGCAGAGCAAACGCCGGGACATCCTATGGCTACACCTTC. Its protein product is CASRANAGTSYGYTF.